A selection of T cell receptor beta chains follows, all from one sample in a study of shared clonotypes between healthy human individuals. Generated by immunoSEQ multiplex PCR, the TCRdb table keeps only in-frame clones and is missing some. The data contain about 2.1 million clones, under 95% of them seen just once; the ten biggest clones take up 1.7%. Sequences were obtained from naive CD8+ T cells from PBMCs. The receptors here all came from a man younger than 35 in good health. Some clones in this sample may be carry-over from other donors' samples. Both conserved end residues are part of each CDR3. D genes are given only for firm matches. Part of the rows lack a size; the others show once, few, many or a class for expanded clones.

j_call v_call d_call clone_size cdr3_aa cdr3_nt
TRBJ2-7 TRBV19 TRBD1 - CASGGRGTETWEQYF TGTGCCAGCGGCGGTAGGGGGACAGAAACGTGGGAGCAGTACTTC
TRBJ1-2 TRBV9 - - CASSLRGEGIGGYTF TGTGCCAGCAGCCTCAGGGGTGAGGGGATTGGAGGCTACACCTTC
TRBJ2-5 TRBV29-1 - - CSVFRETQYF TGCAGCGTCTTCCGAGAGACCCAGTACTTC
TRBJ1-2 TRBV29-1 - - CSVERAGEDDGYTF TGCAGCGTTGAGAGGGCGGGAGAGGATGATGGCTACACCTTC
TRBJ2-2 TRBV7-3 TRBD2 - CASSLSGTGTGELFF TGTGCCAGCAGCCTTAGCGGGACGGGCACCGGGGAGCTGTTTTTT
TRBJ1-1 TRBV7-9 TRBD1 once CASSATTGGTEAFF TGTGCCAGCAGCGCTACGACAGGGGGCACTGAAGCTTTCTTT
TRBJ1-1 TRBV19 - - CASSIGRTLNTEAFF TGTGCCAGTAGTATCGGGAGGACACTGAACACTGAAGCTTTCTTT
TRBJ2-2 TRBV2 - - CASSDWTASNTGELFF TGTGCCAGCAGTGACTGGACAGCTTCGAACACCGGGGAGCTGTTTTTT
TRBJ2-2 TRBV19 - - CASSELNTGELFF TGTGCCAGTAGTGAGCTAAACACCGGGGAGCTGTTTTTT
TRBJ1-5 TRBV6-1 TRBD1 few CASTWGTGAYQPQHF TGTGCCAGCACCTGGGGAACAGGGGCGTATCAGCCCCAGCATTTT
TRBJ1-1 TRBV11-2 - - CASSSRRMNTEAFF TGTGCCAGCAGCTCTCGCCGGATGAACACTGAAGCTTTCTTT
TRBJ2-7 TRBV6-1 TRBD1 - CASSESTTGGFYEQYF TGTGCCAGCAGTGAATCTACGACAGGGGGCTTCTACGAGCAGTACTTC
TRBJ1-1 TRBV29-1 TRBD1 - CSVERQGVSTEAFF TGCAGCGTGGAAAGACAGGGGGTGAGCACTGAAGCTTTCTTT
TRBJ2-7 TRBV5-5 TRBD1 - CASSPGTGAHEQYF TGTGCCAGCAGCCCCGGGACAGGGGCCCACGAGCAGTACTTC
TRBJ2-7 TRBV10-2 TRBD1 - CASISTGQGAYEQYF TGCGCCAGTATTTCTACGGGACAGGGGGCTTACGAGCAGTACTTC
TRBJ1-1 TRBV11-3 - - CASSQQSPITEAFF TGTGCCAGCAGCCAGCAATCGCCGATCACTGAAGCTTTCTTT
TRBJ2-3 TRBV4-1 - - CASSQEGWARPSTDTQYF TGCGCCAGCAGCCAAGAGGGGTGGGCCAGACCTAGCACAGATACGCAGTATTTT
TRBJ1-1 TRBV29-1 - - CSVVSSGESGTEAFF TGCAGCGTGGTCTCGTCAGGGGAATCGGGCACTGAAGCTTTCTTT
TRBJ2-5 TRBV7-6 TRBD1 - CASSLDQGRGPESLQETQYF TGTGCCAGCAGCTTAGATCAGGGCAGGGGGCCCGAATCCCTCCAAGAGACCCAGTACTTC
TRBJ2-5 TRBV7-9 TRBD2 - CASFNGLALETQYF TGTGCCAGCTTCAACGGACTAGCGCTGGAGACCCAGTACTTC
TRBJ2-2 TRBV2 TRBD2 - CASSRLAGPNTGELFF TGTGCCAGCAGTCGGCTAGCGGGTCCGAACACCGGGGAGCTGTTTTTT
TRBJ2-2 TRBV10-2 - - CASSESSGFGGELFF TGCGCCAGCAGTGAGTCGTCCGGCTTTGGCGGGGAGCTGTTTTTT
TRBJ1-1 TRBV28 - - CASSLGRNTEAFF TGTGCCAGCAGCCTTGGGAGGAACACTGAAGCTTTCTTT
TRBJ1-5 TRBV19 - - CASSNLTGYQPQHF TGTGCCAGTAGTAACCTAACAGGTTATCAGCCCCAGCATTTT
TRBJ2-7 TRBV28 - - CASSLRRIDPDDRRDEGSYEQYF TGTGCCAGCAGTTTAAGGCGAATAGATCCGGATGACCGGAGAGATGAAGGATCCTACGAGCAGTACTTC
TRBJ1-3 TRBV11-2 - few CASSLLRTIYF TGTGCCAGCAGCTTACTTCGGACCATATATTTT
TRBJ2-3 TRBV7-9 - - CASSQGEARDTQYF TGTGCCAGCAGCCAGGGGGAGGCACGAGATACGCAGTATTTT
TRBJ1-5 TRBV28 - - CASRGRQRNQPQHF TGTGCCAGCAGGGGCCGACAGCGGAATCAGCCCCAGCATTTT
TRBJ1-4 TRBV27 TRBD1 - CASSLYRGPGEKLFF TGTGCCAGCAGTTTATACAGGGGGCCCGGGGAAAAACTGTTTTTT
TRBJ2-7 TRBV7-2 - - CASSPRAGLGYEQYF TGTGCCAGCAGCCCTCGGGCAGGGTTGGGCTACGAGCAGTACTTC
TRBJ2-5 TRBV29-1 - - CSAAGSVETQYF TGCAGCGCAGCCGGGTCTGTGGAGACCCAGTACTTC
TRBJ1-5 TRBV21-1 - - CASSKDVARTSNQPQHF TGTGCCAGCAGCAAAGACGTGGCCCGGACCAGCAATCAGCCCCAGCATTTT
TRBJ2-7 TRBV5-4 TRBD1 - CASSFRQGANEQYF TGTGCCAGCAGCTTCCGACAGGGGGCCAACGAGCAGTACTTC
TRBJ1-5 TRBV6-1 - - CASRDAWGDQPQHF TGTGCCAGCAGGGACGCCTGGGGGGATCAGCCCCAGCATTTT
TRBJ2-3 TRBV4-3 - - CASSHTGSTDTQYF TGCGCCAGCAGCCATACCGGGAGCACAGATACGCAGTATTTT
TRBJ2-2 TRBV6-1 - few CASSAGGELFF TGTGCCAGCAGTGCCGGCGGGGAGCTGTTTTTT
TRBJ2-1 TRBV7-9 - - CASSPLVGPLIFF TGTGCCAGCAGCCCCCTAGTTGGCCCCCTTATATTCTTC
TRBJ2-7 TRBV7-9 - - CASSLPGAFYEQYF TGTGCCAGCAGCTTACCAGGGGCGTTCTACGAGCAGTACTTC
TRBJ2-7 TRBV28 TRBD2 - CASRLAGGASYEQYF TGTGCCAGCAGACTAGCGGGAGGGGCGTCCTACGAGCAGTACTTC
TRBJ2-3 TRBV7-9 TRBD2 once CASSQREGPSTQYF TGTGCCAGCAGCCAGCGGGAGGGCCCCAGTACGCAGTATTTT
TRBJ2-1 TRBV19 - - CASSILPLGTEINNEQFF TGTGCCAGTAGTATTCTCCCTTTGGGGACGGAGATTAACAATGAGCAGTTCTTC
TRBJ2-7 TRBV29-1 - - CSVVYRADSYEQYF TGCAGCGTTGTCTACAGGGCTGACTCCTACGAGCAGTACTTC
TRBJ1-2 TRBV6-1 - - CASSGNHGYTF TGTGCCAGCTCGGGAAATCATGGCTACACCTTC
TRBJ2-7 TRBV7-9 - few CASSLSSYEQYF TGTGCCAGCAGCCTCTCCTCCTACGAGCAGTACTTC
TRBJ2-7 TRBV29-1 TRBD2 - CSVRPGTTREQYF TGCAGCGTTCGTCCCGGGACTACTCGCGAGCAGTACTTC
TRBJ2-5 TRBV27 - - CASSLWGETQYF TGTGCCAGCAGTTTATGGGGAGAGACCCAGTACTTC